This TCR beta chain was sequenced in a study of cytomegalovirus exposure and HLA in healthy donors. The table lists this clone with a few counts. Its antigen is currently unknown. Germline V CDR1 and CDR2: MDHEN, SYDVKM. With 8 bases removed from V and 5 bases from J, the gap between germline ends came to 21 bases. This CDR3 is 15 amino acids long. Study findings and constraints: As was reported, the HLA-A and HLA-B alleles of most subjects were accurately predicted from TCR beta sequences. What was likely a sequencing artifact was a cluster of highly shared sequence variants. A missense DCLRE1C variant was associated with V- and J-gene trimming of TCR beta chains in a later analysis, and an independent cohort replicated the association.

The PCR was carried out with 60 Vbeta primers and 13 Jbeta primers. In the original workflow: In a later analysis, around 12 million of 60 million to 80 million unique beta chains occurred in at least two donors. The assay was immunoSEQ multiplex PCR, and TCRdb's table has in-frame clones only and misses some. D and trimming were read from the DNA, whereas the V and J calls and clone size are those reported in that table. The repertoire consists of about 100,000 clones, with around three quarters occurring once and the leading ten covering about 5.4%. The source is a woman younger than 30 in good health and CMV-seropositive. Input material: PBMCs. The chain combines TRBV28 with TRBJ1-2; D unresolved. The CDR3 loop reads CASLVSEASEYGYTF. CDR3 nucleotides: TGTGCCAGCTTGGTCAGCGAGGCCTCAGAATATGGCTACACCTTC.